The next 21 T cell receptor beta chains were all read from a single sample in a study of control samples from healthy donors and cancer patients. Assay: immunoSEQ multiplex PCR; the TCRdb copy retains only in-frame clones and omits some. There are more than 85,000 clones in the sample; around nine tenths occur only once, and approximately 18% lies in the top ten. The sample consisted of blood. The receptors come from a woman aged 50 to 60 in good health.

This sequence joins TRBV7-9 and TRBJ1-2, with 9 positions matching TRBD1. V shed 5 bases and J 1 base; nucleotides not matched to a gene: 2. CDR1 is SEHNR, CDR2 FQNEAQ, per germline (reference sequence). The CDR3 runs 14 residues. DNA for the CDR3: TGTGCCAGCAGCGGGACAGGGATTAACTATGGCTACACCTTC. It specifies CASSGTGINYGYTF.

V and J are TRBV5-6 and TRBJ2-3; D possibly matches TRBD1 or TRBD2 (5 bases each). Germline CDR1 SGHDT, CDR2 YYEEEE. V lost 4 bases to trimming and J lost 3 bases, with 12 bases between them. This CDR3 is built from 14 residues. CDR3 nucleotides: TGTGCCAGCAGCCCTCTCGGGGCGACAGATACGCAGTATTTT. Its protein is CASSPLGATDTQYF.

This chain connects TRBV2 to TRBJ2-3; 9 nucleotides match TRBD2. CDR3 length: 16 amino acids. V was pared by 6 bases and J by 5 bases, with 12 bases of the junction left unmatched. CDR1 is SNHLY, CDR2 FYNNEI, per germline. The CDR3 is CASRGASSGRRDTQYF. Written as DNA, the CDR3 is TGTGCCAGCAGGGGGGCTAGTAGCGGGAGAAGAGATACGCAGTATTTT.

The CDR3 coding sequence is TGTGCCAGCTCACCCGGACACTTCCAAGAGACCCAGTACTTC. Translated: CASSPGHFQETQYF. This rearrangement joins TRBV18 to TRBJ2-5, with TRBD1 as a possible D gene (5 bases). CDR1 KGHSH and CDR2 LQKENI come from the germline V gene. This CDR3 contains 14 residues. The germline V and J ends were trimmed by 3 bases and 1 base, with 9 bases remaining between them.

The chain has TRBV30 and TRBJ2-3, with 13 positions matching TRBD2. The germline CDR1 and CDR2 sequences are GTSNPN and SVGIG (reference sequence). This CDR3 spans 18 amino acids. V shed 8 bases and J 4 bases; nucleotides not matched to a gene: 18. The CDR3 loop reads CASETGLAGEGLADTQYF. The CDR3 nucleotides read TGTGCCAGTGAAACCGGACTAGCGGGGGAGGGATTAGCAGATACGCAGTATTTT. The complete variable domain, with remaining parts taken from reference TRBV30 and TRBJ2-3, reads SQTIHQWPATLVQPVGSPLSLECTVEGTSNPNLYWYRQAAGRGLQLLFYSVGIGQISSEVPQNLSASRPQDRQFILSSKKLLLSDSGFYLCASETGLAGEGLADTQYFGPGTRLTVL.

CDR3 coding DNA: TGTGCCAGCAGTTATATAGGGGGCTCTAACTATGGCTACACCTTC. Residues: CASSYIGGSNYGYTF. The rearrangement uses TRBV6-6 and TRBJ1-2; 7 bases are a match to TRBD1. Germline V gene sequence: CDR1 MNHNY, CDR2 SVGAGI (reference sequence). Trimming took 3 bases from V and 0 from J; bases not matched to a gene: 4. The CDR3 is 15 amino acids.

In nucleotides, the CDR3 is TGTGCCAGCACCGACAGGGGGAGCTACTTTAGCAATCAGCCCCAGCATTTT. Protein product: CASTDRGSYFSNQPQHF. This chain links TRBV19 with TRBJ1-5, with 9 nucleotides matching TRBD1. CDR3 length equals 17 residues. The germline V gene encodes CDR1 LNHDA and CDR2 SQIVND (reference sequence). J was trimmed by 0 bases and V by 9 bases; bases with no gene match: 12.

The gene calls are TRBV29-1 and TRBJ2-7, with D perhaps TRBD1 (6 bases). This CDR3 contains 12 residues. The V gene lost 7 bases and the J gene lost 2 bases, with 12 bases spanning the gap. Germline CDR1 and CDR2: SQVTM and ANQGSEA. The CDR3 is CSAGDKTYEQYF. The CDR3 coding sequence is TGCAGCGCCGGGGACAAGACCTACGAGCAGTACTTC.

Here the CDR3 reads CSVESGGADTGELFF. CDR3 nucleotide sequence: TGCAGCGTTGAATCGGGGGGCGCGGACACCGGGGAGCTGTTTTTT. The chain combines TRBV29-1 with TRBJ2-2; possible D gene TRBD2, 7 bases. The germline CDR1 and CDR2 sequences are SQVTM and ANQGSEA. Trimming pared 2 bases from V and 3 bases from J, leaving 13 bases between. This CDR3 has 15 residues.

The rearrangement uses TRBV19 and TRBJ1-1; maybe TRBD1 (5 bases). The germline CDR1 and CDR2 sequences are LNHDA and SQIVND (reference sequence). V was clipped by 5 bases and J by 3 bases, with 16 bases between them. This CDR3 comprises 15 residues. The CDR3 DNA reads TGTGCCAGTAGTGCCATCAGGGAATTGGACACTGAAGCTTTCTTT. As protein: CASSAIRELDTEAFF. Full variable domain (outside the CDR3, taken from reference TRBV19 and TRBJ1-1): DGGITQSPKYLFRKEGQNVTLSCEQNLNHDAMYWYRQDPGQGLRLIYYSQIVNDFQKGDIAEGYSVSREKKESFPLTVTSAQKNPTAFYLCASSAIRELDTEAFFGQGTRLTVV.

The rearrangement uses TRBV18 and TRBJ1-1, with TRBD1 as a possible D gene (5 bases). The CDR3 spans 17 residues. V was clipped by 0 bases and J by 4 bases, with 18 bases between them. Germline V gene lookup returns CDR1 KGHSH and CDR2 LQKENI. The CDR3 DNA is TGTGCCAGCTCACCACCGAATCTTCCAGGGACGGGCACTGAAGCTTTCTTT. This codes for CASSPPNLPGTGTEAFF.

The chain combines TRBV27 with TRBJ2-7, with TRBD2 identical over 14 bases. V lost 4 bases to trimming and J lost 6 bases; unmatched junction nucleotides: 17. Germline V CDR1 and CDR2: MNHEY, SMNVEV (reference sequence). CDR3 length equals 19 residues. CDR3 sequence: CASSSGSRGLAGGSSEQYV. CDR3 in DNA: TGTGCCAGCAGTTCCGGGAGTCGCGGACTAGCGGGAGGATCGTCCGAGCAGTACGTC.

CDR3: CASSSRRRGGEKLFF. The DNA of the CDR3 is TGTGCCAGCAGCTCCCGTAGGAGGGGAGGGGAAAAACTGTTTTTT. V is TRBV7-2 and J is TRBJ1-4; a possible D gene is TRBD1 (5 bases). The V gene's germline CDR1 is SGHTA and CDR2 FQGNSA. Trimming stripped 4 bases from V and 8 bases from J, with 17 bases between. This CDR3 is built from 15 residues.

The rearrangement links TRBV24-1 to TRBJ2-3; TRBD1 agrees at 7 bases. The J segment lost 2 bases and the V segment lost 3 bases, leaving 4 bases of the junction unmatched. This CDR3 has 15 amino acids. Germline CDR1 and CDR2: KGHDR and SFDVKD. CDR3 DNA sequence: TGTGCCACCAGTGATCGACAGGGTGTCACAGATACGCAGTATTTT. This codes for CATSDRQGVTDTQYF.

The chain carries TRBV7-2 and TRBJ2-7; D unresolved. V lost 2 bases and J lost 2, with 13 bases in between. The CDR3 is 15 residues long. Germline CDR1 SGHTA, CDR2 FQGNSA. Written as DNA, the CDR3 is TGTGCCAGCAGCTTATATCTGAACCCCCCCTACGAGCAGTACGTC. It is translated as CASSLYLNPPYEQYV.

As concerns this clone: At one end, the junction sequence differs from germline, possibly due to a read error. The chain uses TRBV2 and TRBJ2-1, with D hard to call. CDR3 length: 13 amino acids. Germline assignment: CDR1 SNHLY and CDR2 FYNNEI. CDR3 amino acids: CASSEASNNEQFF. CDR3 DNA: TGTGCCAGCAGTGAAGCCTCCAACAATGAGCAGTTCTTC.

V is TRBV6-5 and J is TRBJ2-4, with 11 bases that match TRBD1. The germline CDR1 and CDR2 sequences are MNHEY and SVGAGI. The CDR3 covers 15 residues. The ends lost 3 bases at V and 9 bases at J; junction bases unmatched: 7. CDR3 DNA: TGTGCCAGCAGTTATAGGACAGGGGGCCATGGCATTCAGTACTTC. Translating gives CASSYRTGGHGIQYF.

The J gene is TRBJ2-2, the V gene TRBV7-8; D remains unclear. Trimming shortened V by 6 bases and J by 4 bases, and 9 bases separated the two germline ends. The CDR3 is made up of 13 amino acids. In germline, CDR1 is SGHVS, CDR2 FQNEAQ. The CDR3 DNA follows: TGTGCCAGCAGGACTCCTCTCACCGGGGAGCTGTTTTTT. Amino acid sequence: CASRTPLTGELFF.

The chain links TRBV7-9 to TRBJ2-1, with 9 bases matching TRBD1. Germline values: CDR1 SEHNR, CDR2 FQNEAQ (reference sequence). Unmatched junction bases numbered 4, after V lost 5 bases and J lost 2 bases. This CDR3 contains 15 residues. The CDR3 DNA is TGTGCCAGCAGCCCGACAGGGGGAACCTACAATGAGCAGTTCTTC. Protein sequence: CASSPTGGTYNEQFF.

The rearrangement links TRBV2 to TRBJ2-5; 9 bases are shared with TRBD1. The J segment lost 7 bases and the V segment lost 1 base, leaving 4 bases of the junction unmatched. Germline V gene sequence: CDR1 SNHLY, CDR2 FYNNEI. The CDR3 loop spans 14 amino acids. The chain's CDR3 is CASSEGGTGRTQYF. Here the CDR3 DNA reads TGTGCCAGCAGTGAAGGGGGGACAGGGAGGACCCAGTACTTC.

The CDR3 is CASSYGREYDTQYF. CDR3 bases: TGTGCCAGCAGTTACGGGAGGGAGTACGATACGCAGTATTTT. V is TRBV6-2 or TRBV6-3 and J is TRBJ2-3, with 7 bases aligning to TRBD2. The junction had 5 bases not matched to a gene; V was cut back by 2 bases and J by 6 bases. Germline CDR1 reads MNHEY; CDR2 reads SVGEGT. This CDR3 is built from 14 residues.